The entry that follows covers one T cell receptor beta chain sequence. Its antigen is not known. This entry belongs to a study of blood T cells in healthy people across ages. Study-wide findings and caveats: Roughly linear age-related decline in beta diversity appeared, significant by age about 40. Unknown CMV status may confound age-related changes in expanded clones.

PCR was performed a second time for 7 to 11 cycles using a sample-barcoded 5' primer and a J-beta primer mix. TCRdb processed the 5' RACE reads anew with MiXCR; each CDR3 protein has one entry. The sample has approximately 600,000 distinct CDR3 sequences; about 54% are singletons. Isolation yielded PBMCs, at least 7 million per sample, in every case. This CDR3 region has 14 residues. V was pared by 7 bases and J by 3 bases, with 15 bases between. This TCR derives from a man aged 60 to 69 in good health. This chain connects TRBV12-3 or TRBV12-4 to TRBJ1-1, with D uncertain. The specimen sequenced was blood. The CDR3 here is CASTLRQIDTEAFF. The CDR3, as DNA: TGTGCCAGCACCCTTCGTCAGATAGACACTGAAGCTTTCTTT.